These 3 T cell receptor beta chains were all obtained from the same sample, sequenced in a study of vaccination and CD4 T cells after COVID-19. Time point denoted: late sampling 161 to 241 days after vaccination in three convalescent patients. Treatment meaning: roughly 10-day PBMC culture with coronavirus spike peptide pools or control peptides (ViraFEST assay). What these receptors recognize is not known. Sequencing of the DNA from cultured CD4+ T cells was carried out with the Oncomine TCR Beta short-read assay. TCRdb itself ran the PCR reads through MiXCR, one entry per CDR3 protein. The sample has more than 20,000 distinct CDR3 sequences, roughly 46% seen once; the top ten hold about 13%. The specimen comprised CD4+ T cells from blood, cultured in vitro, sampled about 7 months after SARS-CoV-2 vaccination. The receptors were sampled from a human donor who had recovered from COVID-19.

This chain joins TRBV7-9 and TRBJ2-3, with 12 bases matching TRBD2. Per germline, CDR1 SEHNR and CDR2 FQNEAQ (reference sequence). V lost 5 bases to trimming and J lost 7 bases; unmatched junction nucleotides: 10. CDR3 length: 16 amino acids. CDR3 region: CASSPGLAGGDHTQYF. In DNA form, the CDR3 reads TGTGCCAGCAGCCCCGGGCTAGCGGGAGGGGATCATACGCAGTATTTT.

The table lists this clonotype with a few counts. This chain links TRBV2 with TRBJ1-1; 8 bases are shared with TRBD1. The CDR3 has 14 amino acids. The V gene's germline CDR1 is SNHLY and CDR2 FYNNEI. Trimming took 6 bases from V and 5 from J; bases not matched to a gene: 8. The CDR3 sequence: CASRDRVLTTEAFF. CDR3 bases: TGTGCCAGCAGGGACAGGGTGCTTACAACTGAAGCTTTCTTT. The variable domain in full, with the rest retrieved from reference TRBV2 and TRBJ1-1, is EPEVTQTPSHQVTQMGQEVILRCVPISNHLYFYWYRQILGQKVEFLVSFYNNEISEKSEIFDDQFSVERPDGSNFTLKIRSTKLEDSAMYFCASRDRVLTTEAFFGQGTRLTVV.

In regard to this clonotype: The DNA is left out, because the CDR3 cannot be placed on it with certainty; the CDR3 is given as TCRdb lists it. This rearrangement joins TRBV20-1 to TRBJ2-6; TRBD1, the table's D call, was not compared with the DNA. Germline-derived CDR1 and CDR2 are DFQATT and SNEGSKA (reference sequence). The CDR3 region is 15 residues in length, termini included. CDR3 in amino acids: CSAQRTGGEWLHLRF.